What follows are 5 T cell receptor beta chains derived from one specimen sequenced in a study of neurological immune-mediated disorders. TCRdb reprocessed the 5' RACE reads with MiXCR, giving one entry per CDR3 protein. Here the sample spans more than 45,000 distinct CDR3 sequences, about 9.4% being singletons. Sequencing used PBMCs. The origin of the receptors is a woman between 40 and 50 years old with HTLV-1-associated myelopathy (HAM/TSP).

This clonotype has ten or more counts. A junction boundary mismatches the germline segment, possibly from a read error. CDR3 amino acids: CSARGDPYNEQFF. As DNA, the CDR3 is TGCAGTGCCAGAGGCGACCCTTACAATGAGCAGTTCTTC. V gene TRBV20-1 combines with J gene TRBJ2-1; D is unclear. This CDR3 is 13 amino acids long. The germline gives CDR1 DFQATT, CDR2 SNEGSKA (reference sequence).

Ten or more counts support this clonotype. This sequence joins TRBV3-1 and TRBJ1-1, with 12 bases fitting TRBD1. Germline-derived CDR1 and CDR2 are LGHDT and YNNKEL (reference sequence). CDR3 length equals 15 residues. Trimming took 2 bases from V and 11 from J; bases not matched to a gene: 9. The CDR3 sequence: CASSQWGQGASAAFF. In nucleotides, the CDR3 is TGTGCCAGCAGCCAATGGGGACAGGGGGCCTCGGCGGCTTTCTTT.

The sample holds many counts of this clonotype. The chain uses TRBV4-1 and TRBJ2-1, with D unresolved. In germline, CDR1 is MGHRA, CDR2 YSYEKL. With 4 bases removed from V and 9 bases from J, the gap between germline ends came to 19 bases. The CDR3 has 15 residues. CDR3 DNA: TGCGCCAGCAGCCTACTCTCGGCGCAGCTGGGTGAGCAGTTCTTC. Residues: CASSLLSAQLGEQFF.

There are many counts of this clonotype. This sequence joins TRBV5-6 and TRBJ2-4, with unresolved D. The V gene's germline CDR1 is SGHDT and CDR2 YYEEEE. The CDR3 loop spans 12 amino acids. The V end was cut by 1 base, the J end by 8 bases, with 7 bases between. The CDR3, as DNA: TGTGCCAGCAGCTTGAGCCTGGACATTCAGTACTTC. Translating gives CASSLSLDIQYF.

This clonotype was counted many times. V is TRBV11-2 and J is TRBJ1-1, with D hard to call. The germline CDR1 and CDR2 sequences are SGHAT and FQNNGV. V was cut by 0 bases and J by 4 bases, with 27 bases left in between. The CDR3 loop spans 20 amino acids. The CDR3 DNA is TGTGCCAGCAGCTTAGACCGACGAGCACAAACGGCCCCGGGAGGCACTGAAGCTTTCTTT. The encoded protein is CASSLDRRAQTAPGGTEAFF.